One and the same sample provided the 12 T cell receptor beta chains below, sequenced in a study of cytomegalovirus exposure and HLA in healthy donors. This table comes from immunoSEQ multiplex PCR, and its TCRdb copy is limited to in-frame clones, with some not included. The sample lists 56,000 or so clones, around 90% occurring once. Source material: PBMCs. The receptors originated from a man aged 18 to 30 in good health and CMV-seronegative.

The chain carries TRBV7-2 and TRBJ2-1; D is unclear. V lost 6 bases and J 0 bases, leaving 9 bases between the germline ends. The CDR3 covers 14 residues. Germline CDR1 reads SGHTA; CDR2 reads FQGNSA. In nucleotides, the CDR3 is TGTGCCAGCAGTTCCCCGGGCTCCTACAATGAGCAGTTCTTC. It codes for CASSSPGSYNEQFF.

V and J are TRBV19 and TRBJ1-1; D not certain. The germline V gene encodes CDR1 LNHDA and CDR2 SQIVND (reference sequence). The V end lost 7 bases, the J end lost 4 bases, and 13 bases lay between the germline ends. CDR3 length equals 13 residues. CDR3 DNA sequence: TGTGCCAGTACTGCTACCCCGGGCACTGAAGCTTTCTTT. Its protein is CASTATPGTEAFF.

The count of this clone is one. One junction end does not reproduce the germline sequence, and a read error may be involved. V usage is TRBV7-7 and J usage is TRBJ1-3; possibly TRBD1 for D (6 bases). This CDR3 region has 14 residues. Looked up from germline, CDR1 is SSHAT and CDR2 is FNYEAQ (reference sequence). The DNA of the CDR3 is TGTGCTAGCAGCTTACAGGGCCCTGGAAACACCATATATTTT. Translation gives CASSLQGPGNTIYF.

The chain employs TRBV27 and TRBJ1-5; 7 bases agree with TRBD1. The V segment lost 2 bases and the J segment 4 bases; nucleotides outside the gene matches: 2. CDR3 size: 14 residues. Germline lookup yields CDR1 MNHEY and CDR2 SMNVEV (reference sequence). The CDR3 DNA reads TGTGCCAGCAGTTTAGGGGACAGAAATCAGCCCCAGCATTTT. As protein: CASSLGDRNQPQHF.

V is TRBV28 and J is TRBJ2-2; 9 bases align to TRBD1. J was trimmed by 9 bases and V by 3 bases; bases with no gene match: 5. Germline CDR1 is MDHEN and CDR2 is SYDVKM. This CDR3 spans 14 amino acids. The CDR3 region has the DNA TGTGCCAGCAGTTTTGGGACAGGGTTGAGGGAGCTGTTTTTT. Its translation: CASSFGTGLRELFF.

The rearrangement uses TRBV4-1 and TRBJ2-1, with no clear D. Trimming removed 4 bases at V and 0 bases at J, with 10 bases between. The CDR3 is 15 amino acids. The V gene's germline CDR1 is MGHRA and CDR2 YSYEKL. The CDR3: CASSLTGSSYNEQFF. The CDR3 coding sequence is TGCGCCAGCAGCCTTACGGGTAGCTCCTACAATGAGCAGTTCTTC.

This clone turned up a few times. In DNA, the CDR3 is TGTGCCAGTAGTATGGGGGGTCCGGGGGGGAATACCTACAATGAGCAGTTCTTC. This codes for CASSMGGPGGNTYNEQFF. J is TRBJ2-1 and V is TRBV19, with 8 positions matching TRBD2. This CDR3 comprises 18 residues. Trimming removed 3 bases from V and 2 bases from J; junction bases left unmatched: 12. The germline V gene encodes CDR1 LNHDA and CDR2 SQIVND (reference sequence).

The V call is TRBV28, the J call TRBJ1-1, with TRBD1 matching 7 bases. The CDR3 length is 14 residues. CDR1 is MDHEN and CDR2 is SYDVKM in the germline V gene. Trimming removed 5 bases from V and 4 bases from J; junction bases left unmatched: 7. The CDR3 nucleotides are TGTGCCAGCAGTGGGGACAGAACTATCACTGAAGCTTTCTTT. Amino acid sequence: CASSGDRTITEAFF.

V gene TRBV4-1 combines with J gene TRBJ2-7, with 8 bases matching TRBD1. V lost 3 bases, J lost 2 bases, and 9 bases stayed unmatched. CDR1 is MGHRA and CDR2 is YSYEKL in the germline V gene. The CDR3 spans 16 residues. The CDR3 DNA is TGCGCCAGCAGCCAGGGACCGGGACAGGCGCCCTACGAGCAGTACTTC. Translated, it gives CASSQGPGQAPYEQYF.

The chain links TRBV15 to TRBJ1-2; 7 nucleotides agree with TRBD1. Germline V gene sequence: CDR1 LNHNV, CDR2 YYDKDF (reference sequence). The CDR3 sequence is 15 residues long. The V gene end was trimmed by 4 bases and the J gene end by 3 bases; junction bases not matched to a gene: 8. CDR3 in amino acids: CATSTDRPGDYGYTF. DNA of the CDR3: TGTGCCACCAGCACGGACAGGCCCGGGGACTATGGCTACACCTTC. The whole variable domain, remainder taken from reference TRBV15 and TRBJ1-2, is DAMVIQNPRYQVTQFGKPVTLSCSQTLNHNVMYWYQQKSSQAPKLLFHYYDKDFNNEADTPDNFQSRRPNTSFCFLDIRSPGLGDTAMYLCATSTDRPGDYGYTFGSGTRLTVV.

This rearrangement joins TRBV28 to TRBJ1-1, with 7 bases that match TRBD1. The trim removed 5 bases at V and 7 bases at J, leaving 7 bases unmatched. Germline V gives CDR1 MDHEN, CDR2 SYDVKM. CDR3 size: 13 residues. The CDR3 here is CASSLGTASEAFF. The CDR3 bases are TGTGCCAGCAGTCTAGGGACAGCCAGTGAAGCTTTCTTT.

The rearrangement joins TRBV18 to TRBJ2-5, with D hard to call. Germline loops: CDR1 KGHSH, CDR2 LQKENI. The ends were cut back, 3 bases at V and 1 base at J, with 3 bases in the middle. The CDR3 runs to 12 residues. In DNA form, the CDR3 reads TGTGCCAGCTCACCCAGCCAAGAGACCCAGTACTTC. The encoded protein is CASSPSQETQYF.